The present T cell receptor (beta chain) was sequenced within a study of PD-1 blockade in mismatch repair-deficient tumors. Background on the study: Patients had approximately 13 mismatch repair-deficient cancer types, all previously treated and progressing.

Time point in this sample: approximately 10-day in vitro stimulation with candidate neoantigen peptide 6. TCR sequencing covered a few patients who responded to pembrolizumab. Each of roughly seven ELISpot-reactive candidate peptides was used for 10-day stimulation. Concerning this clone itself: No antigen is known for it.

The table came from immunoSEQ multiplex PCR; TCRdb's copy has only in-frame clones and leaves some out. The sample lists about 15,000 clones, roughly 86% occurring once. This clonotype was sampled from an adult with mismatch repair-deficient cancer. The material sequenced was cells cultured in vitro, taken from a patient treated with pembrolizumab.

CDR3 in DNA: TGCGCCAGCAGCGGTGGACTAGTCCAGACCCAGTACTTC. Protein: CASSGGLVQTQYF. V usage is TRBV5-1 and J usage is TRBJ2-5; 7 bases line up with TRBD2. The CDR3 has 13 amino acids. CDR1 and CDR2 (germline): SGHRS, YFSETQ. The V and J ends lost 4 bases and 6 bases, in that order; junction bases with no gene match: 6.